This T cell receptor beta chain was observed in a study of cytomegalovirus exposure and HLA in healthy donors. To note about this clone: The antigen is undetermined.

The CDR3 extends over 11 amino acids. With V trimmed by 7 bases and J by 11 bases, 7 bases remained unmatched. CDR1 and CDR2 (germline): MDHEN, SYDVKM. Whole-study findings and limits: Rare sequences made up most TCRs, while some public TCRs were found in many donors.

PCR involved 60 Vbeta and 13 Jbeta primers. The data were produced by immunoSEQ multiplex PCR, yet TCRdb's version contains in-frame clones alone and is incomplete. The specimen's table records about 130,000 clones. This clonotype originated in a man aged 30 to 45 in good health and CMV-seronegative. The sequenced sample consisted of PBMCs. This rearrangement joins TRBV28 to TRBJ1-1; 7 bases match TRBD1. The CDR3 here is CASIEGAGAFF. The CDR3 bases are TGTGCCAGCATCGAGGGGGCGGGGGCTTTCTTT.